These 12 T cell receptor beta chains were all obtained from the same sample, sequenced in a study of identical twins' blood T cells. Via MiXCR, TCRdb re-called the 5' RACE reads, giving one row per CDR3 protein. The sample lists hundreds of thousands of distinct CDR3 sequences, roughly 27% occurring once. The sequenced sample consisted of PBMCs. Receptors were obtained from a woman aged 18 to 49 in good health.

Only a few counts were recorded for this clonotype. The chain has TRBV27 and TRBJ2-2; either TRBD1 or TRBD2 may supply D (5 bases each). Germline V CDR1 and CDR2: MNHEY, SMNVEV (reference sequence). The CDR3 length is 14 residues. V was clipped by 0 bases and J by 6 bases, with 8 bases between them. CDR3 loop: CASSLSRGAGELFF. The DNA for the CDR3 is TGTGCCAGCAGTTTATCGAGAGGGGCCGGGGAGCTGTTTTTT.

The chain recombines TRBV11-2 with TRBJ1-1, with D maybe TRBD1 (5 bases). The CDR3 loop spans 13 amino acids. CDR1 and CDR2 from the germline V gene are SGHAT and FQNNGV. V was trimmed by 5 bases and J by 5 bases, leaving 12 bases between them. The CDR3 protein is CASSRQTETEAFF. CDR3 in DNA: TGTGCCAGCAGCCGACAGACAGAGACTGAAGCTTTCTTT.

In this sample, this clonotype turned up a few times. V and J are TRBV20-1 and TRBJ1-6; D uncertain. Per germline, CDR1 DFQATT and CDR2 SNEGSKA (reference sequence). The CDR3 is 14 residues long. The germline V and J ends were trimmed by 2 bases and 4 bases, with 9 bases remaining between them. CDR3: CSARPPGYNSPLHF. The CDR3 region has the DNA TGCAGTGCTAGACCACCAGGATATAATTCACCCCTCCACTTT.

This clonotype was counted between two and nine times. This chain uses TRBV6-2 or TRBV6-3 with TRBJ2-1; 7 bases line up with TRBD1. Germline CDR1 is MNHEY and CDR2 is SVGEGT. The CDR3 runs to 14 residues. Trimming cost V 2 bases and J 4 bases; bases outside gene matches: 2. This CDR3 reads CASSYTGQYNEQFF. In DNA, the CDR3 is TGTGCCAGCAGTTACACGGGACAGTACAATGAGCAGTTCTTC.

The genes are TRBV7-9 and TRBJ2-1, with 9 bases lining up with TRBD1. This CDR3 is built from 14 residues. The V and J ends lost 1 base and 10 bases, in that order; junction bases with no gene match: 5. Germline V gives CDR1 SEHNR, CDR2 FQNEAQ (reference sequence). CDR3 region: CASSLGDRVWEQFF. Written as DNA, the CDR3 is TGTGCCAGCAGCTTAGGGGACAGGGTATGGGAGCAGTTCTTC.

In this sample, this clonotype turned up many times. The rearrangement links TRBV29-1 to TRBJ2-5; perhaps TRBD1 as D (5 bases). Germline CDR1 SQVTM, CDR2 ANQGSEA. CDR3 length: 12 amino acids. V was clipped by 4 bases and J by 2 bases, with 8 bases between them. CDR3 protein: CSVAGIQETQYF. CDR3 nucleotide sequence: TGCAGCGTTGCAGGGATTCAAGAGACCCAGTACTTC.

The chain carries TRBV6-1 and TRBJ1-1; D is uncertain. CDR3 length equals 15 residues. The germline V gene encodes CDR1 MNHNS and CDR2 SASEGT. Trimming cost V 7 bases and J 3 bases, with 18 bases left between them. The CDR3 loop reads CASTRGAFGDTEAFF. The CDR3 DNA follows: TGTGCCAGCACCCGCGGAGCTTTTGGGGACACTGAAGCTTTCTTT.

This clonotype showed up just a few times. The chain has TRBV29-1 and TRBJ2-2; tentative D call: TRBD1 (6 bases). The CDR3 totals 12 residues. The V and J ends lost 6 bases and 4 bases respectively, with 9 bases between them. The germline V gene encodes CDR1 SQVTM and CDR2 ANQGSEA. The CDR3, as DNA: TGCAGCGTCATCAGGGGCACCGGGGAGCTGTTTTTT. Protein product: CSVIRGTGELFF.

This clonotype was found a few times. The CDR3 loop reads CAWSVNVGDTQYF. DNA for the CDR3: TGTGCCTGGAGTGTAAATGTCGGAGATACGCAGTATTTT. The chain couples TRBV30 to TRBJ2-3; D is unresolved. CDR3 length: 13 amino acids. With 0 bases removed from V and 5 bases from J, the gap between germline ends came to 9 bases. Germline V lookup: CDR1 GTSNPN, CDR2 SVGIG (reference sequence).

This clonotype came up a few times. The chain joins TRBV20-1 to TRBJ1-1; 7 bases line up with TRBD1. The V segment lost 1 base and the J segment 0 bases; nucleotides outside the gene matches: 5. The V gene's germline CDR1 is DFQATT and CDR2 SNEGSKA (reference sequence). CDR3 size: 15 residues. CDR3 in amino acids: CSARATGAMNTEAFF. In nucleotides, the CDR3 is TGCAGTGCTAGAGCCACAGGGGCTATGAACACTGAAGCTTTCTTT.

This clonotype was observed many times. CDR3 amino acids: CASSLKWAYTEAFF. The CDR3, as DNA: TGTGCCAGCAGCTTAAAGTGGGCGTACACTGAAGCTTTCTTT. This chain connects TRBV7-9 to TRBJ1-1; D gene ambiguous. V lost 2 bases and J 3 bases, leaving 10 bases between the germline ends. The CDR3 runs 14 residues. CDR1 is SEHNR and CDR2 is FQNEAQ in the germline V gene (reference sequence). The whole variable domain, remainder taken from reference TRBV7-9 and TRBJ1-1, is DTGVSQNPRHKITKRGQNVTFRCDPISEHNRLYWYRQTLGQGPEFLTYFQNEAQLEKSRLLSDRFSAERPKGSFSTLEIQRTEQGDSAMYLCASSLKWAYTEAFFGQGTRLTVV.

V and J are TRBV20-1 and TRBJ1-2; perhaps TRBD1 as D (5 bases). CDR3 size: 14 residues. Looked up from germline, CDR1 is DFQATT and CDR2 is SNEGSKA (reference sequence). CDR3 in amino acids: CSLGDPTPLYGYTF. CDR3 nucleotide sequence: TGCAGCTTGGGGGATCCGACCCCACTCTATGGCTACACCTTC.